Below, one T cell receptor (beta chain) is given with its context. Only in-frame clones appear in the TCRdb table, and some are missing; sequencing was by immunoSEQ multiplex PCR. This table holds about 86,000 clones, about 85% found once. The data originate from a study of blood T cell repertoires in COVID-19. About the research overall: Sites in the United States, Italy and Spain provided acute and convalescent COVID-19 samples. T cells, B-cell-depleted T cells, or PBMCs supplied cDNA or gDNA.

V lost 4 bases to trimming and J lost 8 bases, with 14 bases between them. CDR3 size: 13 residues. CDR1 and CDR2 from the germline V gene are SGHTA and FQGNSA. The chain links TRBV7-2 to TRBJ1-2; D might be TRBD1 (5 bases). The clonotype was recovered from a man over 45 with acute or convalescent COVID-19. What was sequenced was peripheral blood. This CDR3 reads CASSSSGGLGYTF. CDR3 nucleotides: TGTGCCAGCAGCTCCTCGGGGGGTCTCGGCTACACCTTC.